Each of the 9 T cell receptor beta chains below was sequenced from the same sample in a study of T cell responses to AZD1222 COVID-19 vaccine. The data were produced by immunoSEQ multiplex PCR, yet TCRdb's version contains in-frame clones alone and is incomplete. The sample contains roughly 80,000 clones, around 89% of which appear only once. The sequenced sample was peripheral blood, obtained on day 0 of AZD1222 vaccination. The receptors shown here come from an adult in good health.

CDR3 in amino acids: CASSLNAARTSNTGELFF. The CDR3 DNA sequence: TGTGCCAGCAGCTTAAATGCCGCGAGGACATCGAACACCGGGGAGCTGTTTTTT. The genes are TRBV7-2 and TRBJ2-2; D perhaps matches TRBD1 (5 bases). The CDR3 consists of 18 residues. Germline V gene sequence: CDR1 SGHTA, CDR2 FQGNSA. The V and J ends lost 2 bases and 0 bases respectively, with 16 bases between them.

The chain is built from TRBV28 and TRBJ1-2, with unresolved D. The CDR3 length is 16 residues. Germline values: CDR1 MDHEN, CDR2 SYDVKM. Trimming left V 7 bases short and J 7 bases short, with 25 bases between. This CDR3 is CASNIIGRRDHGGYTF. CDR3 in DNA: TGTGCCAGCAATATAATAGGTCGTAGGGATCATGGTGGCTACACCTTC.

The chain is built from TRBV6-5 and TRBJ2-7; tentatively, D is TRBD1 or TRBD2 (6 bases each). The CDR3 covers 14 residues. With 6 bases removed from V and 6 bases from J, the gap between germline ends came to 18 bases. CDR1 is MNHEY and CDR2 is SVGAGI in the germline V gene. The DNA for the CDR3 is TGTGCCAGCAGGGCCCCGGGGGCCACTGCCGAGCAGTACTTC. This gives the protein CASRAPGATAEQYF.

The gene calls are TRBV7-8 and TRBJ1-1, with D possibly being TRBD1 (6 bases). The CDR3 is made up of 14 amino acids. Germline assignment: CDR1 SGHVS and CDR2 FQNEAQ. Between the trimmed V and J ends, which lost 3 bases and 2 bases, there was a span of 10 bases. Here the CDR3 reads CASSFVQGNTEAFF. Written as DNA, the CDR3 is TGTGCCAGCAGCTTTGTACAGGGTAACACTGAAGCTTTCTTT.

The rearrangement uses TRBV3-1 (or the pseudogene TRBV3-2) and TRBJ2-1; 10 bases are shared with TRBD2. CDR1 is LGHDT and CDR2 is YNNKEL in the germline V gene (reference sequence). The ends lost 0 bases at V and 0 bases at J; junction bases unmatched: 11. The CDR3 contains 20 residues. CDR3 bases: TGTGCCAGCAGCCAAGAACCCTTTCTAGCGGGGGAGAGCTCCTACAATGAGCAGTTCTTC. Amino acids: CASSQEPFLAGESSYNEQFF.

The CDR3 DNA is TGCAGTGCTAGTAGGGGATCAGATAATCAGCCCCAGCATTTT. It codes for CSASRGSDNQPQHF. This chain uses TRBV20-1 with TRBJ1-5; D is possibly TRBD1 (5 bases). This CDR3 spans 14 amino acids. V was cut by 3 bases and J by 4 bases, with 13 bases left in between. The germline CDR1 and CDR2 sequences are DFQATT and SNEGSKA (reference sequence).

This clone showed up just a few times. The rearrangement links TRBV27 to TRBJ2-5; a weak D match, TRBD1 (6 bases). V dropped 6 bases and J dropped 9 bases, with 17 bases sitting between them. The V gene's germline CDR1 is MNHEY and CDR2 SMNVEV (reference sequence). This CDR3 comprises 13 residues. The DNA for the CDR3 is TGTGCCAGCAGGGGACACGTCTTGTTTTCCCAGTACTTC. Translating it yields CASRGHVLFSQYF.

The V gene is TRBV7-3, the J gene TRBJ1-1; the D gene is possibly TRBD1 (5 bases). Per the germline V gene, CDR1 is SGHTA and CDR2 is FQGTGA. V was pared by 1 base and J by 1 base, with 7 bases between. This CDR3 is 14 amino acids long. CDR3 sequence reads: CASSLRQGNTEAFF. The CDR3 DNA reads TGTGCCAGCAGCTTAAGGCAGGGGAACACTGAAGCTTTCTTT.

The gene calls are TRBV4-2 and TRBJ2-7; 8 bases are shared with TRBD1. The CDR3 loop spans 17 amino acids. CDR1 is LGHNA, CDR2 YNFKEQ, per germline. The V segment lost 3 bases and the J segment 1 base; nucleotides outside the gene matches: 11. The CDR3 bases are TGTGCCAGCAGCCAGGGGACAGGTTTTGGGTTGTCCTACGAGCAGTACTTC. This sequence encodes CASSQGTGFGLSYEQYF.